This T cell receptor (beta chain) is from a study of CD8 T cells in ankylosing spondylitis. Study observations and caveats: Enrichment of disease-linked clones was reportedly significant in matched ankylosing spondylitis synovial fluid. Certain motif variants had earlier been reported in reactive arthritis synovial fluid and blood. Characteristic, it appeared, of ankylosing spondylitis blood was a TCR beta motif of roughly 8 highly homologous variants. Disease-linked clones had a CD8+ phenotype and relatively low frequency in peripheral blood.

This clonotype was seen ten or more times. Its antigen remains unidentified. The V gene lost 3 bases and the J gene lost 2 bases, with 14 bases spanning the gap. Germline CDR1 SQVTM, CDR2 ANQGSEA. CDR3 length: 14 amino acids. TCRdb independently ran MiXCR on the 5' RACE reads; one entry per CDR3 protein. The data show fewer than 550,000 distinct CDR3 sequences, roughly 5% seen once. This chain uses TRBV29-1 with TRBJ2-7; D gene unclear. Sequences were obtained from blood, either unsorted or a sorted T cell fraction (not recorded which). The TCR originated in a male donor with ankylosing spondylitis. In DNA, the CDR3 is TGCAGCGTTGATGGTGCGCCACCCACCTACGAGCAGTACTTC. Protein product: CSVDGAPPTYEQYF.